The sequence of this TCR beta chain was determined in a study of cytomegalovirus exposure and HLA in healthy donors. Study findings and constraints: The authors listed roughly 150 TCR beta chains as cytomegalovirus-associated. High sensitivity and specificity were reportedly achieved when the classifier diagnosed cytomegalovirus status.

A few counts support this clone. Its antigen remains unidentified. Donors were drawn from the approximately 110-subject validation cohort, separate from the approximately 670-subject first cohort. The CDR3 sequence is 14 residues long. V lost 6 bases and J lost 7; bases outside the gene matches: 8. CDR1 and CDR2 from the germline V gene are ENHRY and SYGVKD. Sequencing was performed with immunoSEQ multiplex PCR; in TCRdb, only in-frame clones are kept and a portion is missing. The sample records approximately 120,000 clones, over 90% being singletons. V gene TRBV10-3 combines with J gene TRBJ1-2; TRBD1 matches at 10 bases. Sequences were obtained from PBMCs. This receptor was obtained from a woman under 30 in good health and CMV-seronegative. As DNA, the CDR3 is TGTGCCATCAGGGAGACAGGGGGCGAGGTTGGCTACACCTTC. This encodes CAIRETGGEVGYTF.